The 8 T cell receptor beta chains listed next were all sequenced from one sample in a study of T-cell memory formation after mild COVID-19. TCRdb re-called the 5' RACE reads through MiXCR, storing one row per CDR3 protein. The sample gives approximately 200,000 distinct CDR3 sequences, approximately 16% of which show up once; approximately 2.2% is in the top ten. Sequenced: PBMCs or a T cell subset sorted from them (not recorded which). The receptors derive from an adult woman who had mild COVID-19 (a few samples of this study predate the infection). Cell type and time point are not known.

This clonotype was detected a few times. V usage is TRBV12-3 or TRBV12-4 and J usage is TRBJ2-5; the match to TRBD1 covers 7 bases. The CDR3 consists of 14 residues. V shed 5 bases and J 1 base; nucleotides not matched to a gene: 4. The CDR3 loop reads CASSADRVQETQYF. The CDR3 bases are TGTGCCAGCAGTGCAGACAGGGTCCAAGAGACCCAGTACTTC.

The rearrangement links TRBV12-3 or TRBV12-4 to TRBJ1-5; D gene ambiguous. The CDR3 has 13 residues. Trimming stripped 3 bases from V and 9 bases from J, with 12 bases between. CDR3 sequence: CASSFHGWGPQHF. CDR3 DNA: TGTGCCAGCAGTTTTCACGGTTGGGGGCCCCAGCATTTT.

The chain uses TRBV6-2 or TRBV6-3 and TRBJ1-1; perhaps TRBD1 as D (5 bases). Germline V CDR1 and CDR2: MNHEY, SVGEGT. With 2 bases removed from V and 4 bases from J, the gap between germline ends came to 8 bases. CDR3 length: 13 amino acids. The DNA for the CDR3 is TGTGCCAGCAGTTACGATGGGGGCACTGAAGCTTTCTTT. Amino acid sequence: CASSYDGGTEAFF.

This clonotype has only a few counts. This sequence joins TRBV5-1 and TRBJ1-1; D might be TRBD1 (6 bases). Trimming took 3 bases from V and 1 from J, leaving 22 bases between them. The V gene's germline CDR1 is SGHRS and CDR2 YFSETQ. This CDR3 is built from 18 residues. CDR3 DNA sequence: TGCGCCAGCAGCTCACCTCTTACAGGGAAAGTTTCGAACACTGAAGCTTTCTTT. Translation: CASSSPLTGKVSNTEAFF.

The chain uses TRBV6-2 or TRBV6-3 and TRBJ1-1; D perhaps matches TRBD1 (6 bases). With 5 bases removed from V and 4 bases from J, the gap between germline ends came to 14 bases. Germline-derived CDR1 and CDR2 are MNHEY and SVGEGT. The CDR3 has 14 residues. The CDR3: CASSRQEVGTEAFF. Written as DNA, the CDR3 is TGTGCCAGCAGTCGACAGGAGGTGGGCACTGAAGCTTTCTTT.

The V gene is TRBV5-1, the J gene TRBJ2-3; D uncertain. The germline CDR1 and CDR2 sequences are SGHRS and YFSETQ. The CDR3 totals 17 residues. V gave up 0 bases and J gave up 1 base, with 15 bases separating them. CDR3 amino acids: CASSLAGWEGRTDTQYF. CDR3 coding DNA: TGCGCCAGCAGCTTGGCCGGTTGGGAAGGGCGCACAGATACGCAGTATTTT.

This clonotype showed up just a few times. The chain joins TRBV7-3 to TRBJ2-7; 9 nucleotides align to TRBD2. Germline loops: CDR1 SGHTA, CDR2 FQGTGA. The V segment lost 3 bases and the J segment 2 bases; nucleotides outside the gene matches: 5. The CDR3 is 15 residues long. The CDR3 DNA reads TGTGCCAGCAGCTTCGGTAGCGGGGGTACCTACGAGCAGTACTTC. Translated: CASSFGSGGTYEQYF.

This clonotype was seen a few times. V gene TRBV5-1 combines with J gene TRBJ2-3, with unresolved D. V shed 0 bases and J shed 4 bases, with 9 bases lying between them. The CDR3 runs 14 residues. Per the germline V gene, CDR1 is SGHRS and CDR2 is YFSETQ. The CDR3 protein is CASSLEGSPDTQYF. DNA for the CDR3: TGCGCCAGCAGCTTGGAGGGAAGCCCAGATACGCAGTATTTT.